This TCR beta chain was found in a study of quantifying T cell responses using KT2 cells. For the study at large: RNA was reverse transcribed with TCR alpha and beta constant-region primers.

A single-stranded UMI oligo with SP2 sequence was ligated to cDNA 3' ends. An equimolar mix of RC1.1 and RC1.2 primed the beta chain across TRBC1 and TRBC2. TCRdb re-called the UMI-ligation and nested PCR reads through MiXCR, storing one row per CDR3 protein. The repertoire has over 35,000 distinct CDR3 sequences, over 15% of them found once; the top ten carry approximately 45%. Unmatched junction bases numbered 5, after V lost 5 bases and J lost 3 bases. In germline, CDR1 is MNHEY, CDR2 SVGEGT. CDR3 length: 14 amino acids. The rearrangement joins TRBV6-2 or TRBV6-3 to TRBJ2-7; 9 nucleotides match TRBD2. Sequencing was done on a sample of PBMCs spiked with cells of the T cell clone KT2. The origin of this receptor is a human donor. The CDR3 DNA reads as TGTGCCAGCAGTACGACTAGCGGCCACTACGAGCAGTACTTC. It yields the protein CASSTTSGHYEQYF.